This T cell receptor (beta chain) is drawn from a study of blood T cell repertoires in COVID-19. About the study: T cells, B-cell-depleted T cells, or PBMCs provided the cDNA or gDNA that served as material.

Per the germline V gene, CDR1 is SGDLS and CDR2 is YYNGEE. J lost 7 bases, V lost 3 bases, and 3 bases had no gene match. CDR3 size: 12 residues. Sequencing used immunoSEQ multiplex PCR; TCRdb keeps in-frame clones, though not all of them. The sample records approximately 110,000 clones, 92% being singletons. During active infection, Seattle patients enrolled and were then monitored through disease. This clonotype was sampled from a man in his fifties or sixties with COVID-19, enrolled during active disease. The V call is TRBV9, the J call TRBJ1-2, with 7 bases that match TRBD1. The sequenced material came from peripheral blood. As DNA, the CDR3 is TGTGCCAGCAGCGAGGGGGCCTTTGGCTACACCTTC. Translation: CASSEGAFGYTF.